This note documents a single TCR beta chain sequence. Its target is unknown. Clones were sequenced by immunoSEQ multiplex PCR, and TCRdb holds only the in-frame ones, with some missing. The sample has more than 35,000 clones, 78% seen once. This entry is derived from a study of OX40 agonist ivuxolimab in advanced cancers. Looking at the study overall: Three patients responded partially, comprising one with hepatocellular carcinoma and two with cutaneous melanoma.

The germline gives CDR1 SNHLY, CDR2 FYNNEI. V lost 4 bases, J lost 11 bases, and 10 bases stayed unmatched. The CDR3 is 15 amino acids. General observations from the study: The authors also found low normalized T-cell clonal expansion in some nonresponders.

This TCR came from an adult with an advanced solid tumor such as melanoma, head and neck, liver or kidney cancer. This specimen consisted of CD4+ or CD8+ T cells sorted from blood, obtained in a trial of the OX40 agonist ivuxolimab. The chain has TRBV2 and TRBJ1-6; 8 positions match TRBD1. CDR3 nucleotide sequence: TGTGCCAGCAGTGGGATAAGACAGGGGCGGCCACCCCTCCACTTT. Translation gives CASSGIRQGRPPLHF.